This TCR beta chain is from a study of CD8 T cells in Susac syndrome. The CDR3 loop spans 13 amino acids. V was shortened by 0 bases and J by 5 bases, with 9 bases between the two germline ends. Germline V gives CDR1 SGHNT, CDR2 YYREEE (reference sequence). The multiple sclerosis control group comprised treatment-naive patients with stable or active relapsing-remitting disease. Overall study findings and caveats: The number of individuals included in the study's TCR sequencing and HLA analysis was acknowledged as relatively small.

Random hexamers served to reverse transcribe roughly 0.5 to 1 ug RNA. From the immunoSEQ multiplex PCR reads, TCRdb called clonotypes with MiXCR, one entry per CDR3 protein. The sample has 200,000 to 250,000 distinct CDR3 sequences, roughly 96% seen once; the top ten hold around 0.099%. On this clonotype itself: The antigen is not known.

Source material: CD4+ T cells from PBMCs. The clonotype comes from a human donor with multiple sclerosis. V and J are TRBV5-4 and TRBJ2-7; perhaps TRBD1 as D (6 bases). The CDR3 DNA reads TGTGCCAGCAGCTTGGACAGGGCCGACGAGCAGTACTTC. This sequence encodes CASSLDRADEQYF.